This record covers a single T cell receptor (beta chain). Its antigen is not identified. Germline-derived CDR1 and CDR2 are DFQATT and SNEGSKA (reference sequence). The CDR3 has 15 residues. Trimming cost V 0 bases and J 5 bases, with 16 bases left between them. In TCRdb, the RT-PCR reads were re-called with MiXCR into one record per CDR3 protein. The table includes approximately 310,000 distinct CDR3 sequences, 20% to 25% detected once. This sample is part of a study of response to subunit inactivated influenza vaccine. General observations from the study: Each seasonal influenza vaccination, the authors suggested, recruits few new T cells.

The V gene is TRBV20-1, the J gene TRBJ1-1; the D gene is possibly TRBD1 (5 bases). Sequencing used PBMCs from blood, obtained about 19 months after vaccination. The sequence derives from a man in his fifties or sixties who received an inactivated influenza vaccine. The CDR3 nucleotides are TGCAGTGCTAGAGATAAGCATACAGGCCGGACTGAAGCTTTCTTT. It codes for CSARDKHTGRTEAFF.